Sequencing of this T cell receptor beta chain was carried out in a study of shared clonotypes between healthy human individuals. Profiled with immunoSEQ multiplex PCR; TCRdb holds only in-frame clones, not every one. The data show about 750,000 clones, about 92% seen once. It was CD45RO-negative cells, positively selected for CCR7, that made up naive CD8 cells, with terminally differentiated effector memory CD45RA+ cells excluded. Study observations and caveats: The sharing of around 5% of naive CD4 clonotypes was seen across a handful of donors. Although depth was large, rarefaction showed that sequencing of the sorted subsets was incomplete. A generally larger estimated richness was seen in naive subsets than in memory subsets.

This CDR3 comprises 14 residues. V was pared by 5 bases and J by 2 bases, with 10 bases between. CDR1 is MNHEY, CDR2 SVGAGI, per germline. Of note for this clone: Its specificity is unknown.

Sequencing was carried out using naive CD8+ T cells sorted from blood. V is TRBV6-5 and J is TRBJ2-1; perhaps TRBD2 as D (6 bases). The TCR sequence derives from a man aged 30 to 45 in good health. CDR3 bases: TGTGCCAGCAGTCGTGGGGGGACCTACAATGAGCAGTTCTTC. Encoded protein: CASSRGGTYNEQFF.